Presented here are 3 T cell receptor beta chains from one specimen sequenced in a study of T cell responses to AZD1222 COVID-19 vaccine. Method: immunoSEQ multiplex PCR; TCRdb's copy keeps in-frame clones and lacks some. The profile shows roughly 97,000 clones, 70% to 90% of them singletons. The sequencing here drew on peripheral blood, taken on day 0 of AZD1222 vaccination. These receptors originate from an adult in good health.

V usage is TRBV6-5 and J usage is TRBJ2-5, with 7 bases fitting TRBD1. J gave up 2 bases and V 4 bases, and 1 base lay outside the gene matches. CDR1 and CDR2 (germline): MNHEY, SVGAGI. The CDR3 has 13 amino acids. The DNA of the CDR3 is TGTGCCAGCAGTTGGGGACAGCAAGAGACCCAGTACTTC. Encoded protein: CASSWGQQETQYF.

The chain carries TRBV3-1 (or the pseudogene TRBV3-2) and TRBJ2-2, with a tentative D call TRBD2 (5 bases). Per the germline V gene, CDR1 is LGHDT and CDR2 is YNNKEL (reference sequence). The CDR3 covers 15 residues. Trimming removed 2 bases at V and 4 bases at J, with 11 bases between. The CDR3 DNA reads as TGTGCCAGCAGCCAAAGAATCGGGGTCACCGGGGAGCTGTTTTTT. Protein: CASSQRIGVTGELFF.

The chain recombines TRBV6-2 or TRBV6-3 with TRBJ2-3; 12 bases are shared with TRBD2. V was pared by 4 bases and J by 1 base, with 15 bases of the junction left unmatched. CDR3 size: 20 residues. Looked up from germline, CDR1 is MNHEY and CDR2 is SVGEGT. The CDR3 spells CASSSVASGGAASGTDTQYF. In nucleotides, the CDR3 is TGTGCCAGCAGTTCCGTCGCTAGCGGGGGGGCCGCCTCAGGCACAGATACGCAGTATTTT.